Sequencing of this T cell receptor (beta chain) was carried out in a study of T cells after yellow fever vaccination (dated by TCRdb to the late 2010s). A note on the overall study: The SMART-Seq v4 Ultra Low Input RNA kit was used to prepare libraries from fractions with low cell numbers. Bulk TCR alpha and beta repertoires were sequenced longitudinally to track T-cell clones before and after primary and booster YFV17D yellow fever vaccination. Two healthy male donors made up the cohort, one aged 18 to 30 years and the other aged 30 to 40 years. Blood was drawn at multiple timepoints before and after primary and secondary immunization, with bulk PBMC replicates and cell subsets isolated.

This clonotype was found a few times. There is no known antigen for this receptor. Base quality data are lacking; no much larger clone is found one base away. TCR cDNA was synthesized by 5'RACE template switching, through which a universal primer site and unique molecular identifiers were introduced. Priming of cDNA synthesis was performed from both the TCR alpha and TCR beta constant segments. Library amplification involved two PCR steps, and the second step added sample barcodes and sequencing adapters. Sequencing of the libraries was done on either Illumina HiSeq 2500 (2x100 bp) or NovaSeq (2x150 bp). Regarding the original processing steps: Reads were demultiplexed and collapsed into UMI consensus sequences with MIGEC, and V(D)J alignment was performed with MiXCR. Vaccine-responding clonotypes were defined with edgeR using replicate PBMC samples, requiring FDR below 0.01 and a log2 fold change above 5 up to day 15. Each bulk clonotype was labeled CD4 or CD8 based on which sequenced repertoire, CD4 or CD8, contained the clonotype at higher abundance. TCRdb trimmed the raw reads at Q25, called clones with MiXCR and kept productive beta chains. Each CDR3 protein appears once, grouped with its most common genes and DNA. The V and J calls were not made by the authors but by TCRdb's processing. Within this sample are 300,000 to 450,000 distinct CDR3 sequences, with roughly 8% of them counted one time only. The ten largest make up around 17% of the sample.

Study-wide findings and limitations: Computational filtering was required because FACS-sorted repertoires could contain abundant contaminating clonotypes from the bulk population. Most clones expanded after primary vaccination were re-detected after the booster (around 96% of CD4 and approximately 88% of CD8), suggesting broad memory maintenance. Because only a couple of donors were included in the study, the extent to which the findings can be generalized is limited. A small fraction of clonotypes showed up in both the CD4 and CD8 compartments, probably as a result of convergent recombination. Compared with the primary T-cell response, the secondary T-cell response was faster but weaker, reaching its peak on day 5 rather than on day 15.

The CDR3 runs 16 residues from the cysteine to the phenylalanine. The read is trimmed to its CDR3 DNA, 48 bases read in frame from base 1. CDR1 is given as SGHTA and CDR2 as FQGNSA, both from the germline V gene. From V the trimming removes 6 bases and from J it removes 5 bases, while the gene matches leave 15 bases of the junction unaccounted for. In the paper's terms, the treatment or condition label means: live attenuated yellow fever vaccine strain. At each blood-draw timepoint, two biological replicates of bulk PBMCs were obtained. PBMCs were isolated from peripheral blood using a standard Ficoll-Paque protocol. TriZol was used to extract RNA from bulk PBMCs, CD4 and CD8 fractions, and dextramer-positive and dextramer-negative fractions.

The sample was PBMCs, taken approximately 47 days after the first yellow fever vaccination. The rearrangement joined TRBV7-2 to TRBJ2-5, with 7 bases in between that match TRBD1. The sequence was obtained from a man aged 18 to 30 who received the YFV17D yellow fever vaccine. The CDR3 corresponds to CASRPNRGGRLETQYF. The DNA sequence reads TGTGCCAGCAGGCCCAACAGGGGTGGTAGGTTGGAGACCCAGTACTTC.